This entry lists 13 T cell receptor beta chains sequenced from one sample in a study of T-cell memory formation after mild COVID-19. From the 5' RACE reads, TCRdb called clonotypes with MiXCR, one entry per CDR3 protein. Seen here are fewer than 450,000 distinct CDR3 sequences, 24% observed once, and the top ten hold 7.5% to 10%. Sequencing input: PBMCs or a T cell subset sorted from them (not recorded which). Every receptor here comes from an adult woman who had mild COVID-19 (a few samples of this study predate the infection). Cell type and time point are not known.

The chain employs TRBV20-1 and TRBJ1-2; 7 bases agree with TRBD1. The V gene end was trimmed by 6 bases and the J gene end by 1 base; junction bases not matched to a gene: 14. The CDR3 contains 16 residues. The V gene's germline CDR1 is DFQATT and CDR2 SNEGSKA (reference sequence). Here the CDR3 reads CSAEGYPTGFNYGYTF. The CDR3 DNA reads as TGCAGTGCCGAAGGGTACCCGACAGGGTTTAACTATGGCTACACCTTC.

This clonotype was counted a few times. The chain uses TRBV3-1 and TRBJ2-1; D is perhaps TRBD1 (5 bases). There are 16 residues in the CDR3. Germline V gene sequence: CDR1 LGHDT, CDR2 YNNKEL (reference sequence). Trimming stripped 1 base from V and 2 bases from J, with 12 bases between. DNA of the CDR3: TGTGCCAGCAGCCAAGTTTCTCCAGGGCCCTACAATGAGCAGTTCTTC. This gives the protein CASSQVSPGPYNEQFF.

This clonotype has a handful of counts. The V gene is TRBV5-6, the J gene TRBJ2-1; D is undetermined. V lost 0 bases and J lost 9, with 10 bases in between. The V gene's germline CDR1 is SGHDT and CDR2 YYEEEE. This CDR3 is built from 13 residues. This chain's CDR3 is CASSLAWGGEQFF. The CDR3 DNA reads as TGTGCCAGCAGCTTGGCTTGGGGTGGTGAGCAGTTCTTC.

There are a few counts of this clonotype. The chain uses TRBV24-1 and TRBJ2-7; possible D gene TRBD1, 7 bases. Germline V gives CDR1 KGHDR, CDR2 SFDVKD. The CDR3 contains 13 residues. Deletions cut 7 bases from V and 3 bases from J, with 12 bases between. DNA for the CDR3: TGTGCCACCAGCCGGCAGGGGGGCTACGAGCAGTACTTC. This codes for CATSRQGGYEQYF.

The chain carries TRBV12-3 or TRBV12-4 and TRBJ2-3, with TRBD1 as a possible D gene (6 bases). This CDR3 spans 16 amino acids. Between the trimmed V and J ends, which lost 6 bases and 6 bases, there was a span of 22 bases. CDR3 sequence reads: CASSQPGQSYGDTQYF. CDR3 bases: TGTGCCAGCAGCCAACCAGGACAGTCGTATGGGGATACGCAGTATTTT.

This clonotype has more than one count but fewer than ten. V and J are TRBV19 and TRBJ2-3; D assignment may be TRBD1 or TRBD2 (5 bases each). Deletions cut 5 bases from V and 1 base from J, with 13 bases between. This CDR3 is built from 15 residues. CDR1 LNHDA and CDR2 SQIVND come from the germline V gene (reference sequence). CDR3 region: CASSEGSLGTDTQYF. The DNA of the CDR3 is TGTGCCAGTAGTGAGGGGAGCCTAGGCACAGATACGCAGTATTTT.

This clonotype occurred a few times. This chain links TRBV15 with TRBJ2-3, with 9 bases matching TRBD2. The germline CDR1 and CDR2 sequences are LNHNV and YYDKDF (reference sequence). CDR3 length: 16 amino acids. V lost 7 bases, J lost 5 bases, and 13 bases stayed unmatched. This CDR3 is CATTPGPSGVVDTQYF. As DNA, the CDR3 is TGTGCCACCACCCCAGGGCCTAGCGGGGTGGTAGATACGCAGTATTTT.

This clonotype has more than one count but fewer than ten. V and J are TRBV7-9 and TRBJ2-1; 8 bases fit TRBD1. Trimming cost V 1 base and J 8 bases; bases outside gene matches: 4. Germline CDR1 is SEHNR and CDR2 is FQNEAQ (reference sequence). This CDR3 spans 14 amino acids. DNA for the CDR3: TGTGCCAGCAGCTTAGACGGACAGGGAGATGAGCAGTTCTTC. Its protein is CASSLDGQGDEQFF.

The rearrangement joins TRBV20-1 to TRBJ2-1, with TRBD2 identical over 12 bases. This CDR3 has 13 residues. J was trimmed by 8 bases and V by 2 bases; bases with no gene match: 1. CDR1 DFQATT and CDR2 SNEGSKA come from the germline V gene (reference sequence). CDR3 nucleotides: TGCAGTGCTAGACCTAGCGGGAGGGATGAGCAGTTCTTC. It yields the protein CSARPSGRDEQFF.

This clonotype has a handful of counts. The V gene is TRBV7-9, the J gene TRBJ2-5, with D unresolved. Trimming removed 1 base at V and 4 bases at J, with 7 bases between. CDR3 length: 13 residues. Germline CDR1 and CDR2: SEHNR and FQNEAQ (reference sequence). In DNA, the CDR3 is TGTGCCAGCAGCTTAGTAGAAGGAGAGACCCAGTACTTC. This sequence encodes CASSLVEGETQYF.

This clonotype was detected only a few times. The CDR3 loop is CASSQGGDLEHEQFF. CDR3 nucleotide sequence: TGTGCCAGCAGCCAAGGGGGGGATCTCGAACATGAGCAGTTCTTC. J is TRBJ2-1 and V is TRBV4-2; tentative D call: TRBD2 (6 bases). This CDR3 is 15 amino acids long. In germline, CDR1 is LGHNA, CDR2 YNFKEQ. V dropped 1 base and J dropped 8 bases, with 15 bases sitting between them.

The chain combines TRBV12-3 or TRBV12-4 with TRBJ1-1; D possibly corresponds to TRBD1 (5 bases). The V end lost 1 base, the J end lost 6 bases, and 12 bases lay between the germline ends. The CDR3 is made up of 14 amino acids. The CDR3 sequence: CASSLDGGGSEAFF. The CDR3, as DNA: TGTGCCAGCAGTTTAGATGGGGGGGGATCTGAAGCTTTCTTT.

This chain's CDR3 is CASSDGEQPQHF. As DNA, the CDR3 is TGTGCCAGCAGTGATGGAGAGCAGCCCCAGCATTTT. The rearrangement links TRBV12-3 or TRBV12-4 to TRBJ1-5; D is ambiguous. The CDR3 has 12 amino acids. Trimming took off 5 bases at V and 7 bases at J, with 9 bases between the two ends.